A single sample is the source of the 6 T cell receptor beta chains below, sequenced in a study of T cell repertoires in cytomegalovirus infection (dated by TCRdb to the late 2010s). Their recognized antigens are unknown. The reads were generated on an Illumina HiSeq 1500. TCRdb trimmed the raw reads at Q25, called clones with MiXCR and kept productive beta chains. Records with the same CDR3 protein are collapsed into one entry carrying the most frequent genes and DNA. Here the sample has approximately 770,000 distinct CDR3 sequences; around 29% occur a single time. Over 10% of the sample is in the top ten clones. The treatment or condition label on this specimen signifies: in vitro stimulation with specific CMV peptide epitopes to enrich CMV-specific T cells. The starting material was cultured CD8+ T cells from PBMCs, obtained from culture after CMV antigen stimulation. These receptors came from a human donor in good health (CMV status not recorded). Some clones in this sample may be carry-over from other donors' samples.

This clonotype was seen at least ten times. The chain carries TRBV7-2 and TRBJ2-5; 7 bases agree with TRBD2. The junction had 9 bases not matched to a gene; V was cut back by 6 bases and J by 2 bases. CDR3 length: 15 residues. Germline lookup yields CDR1 SGHTA and CDR2 FQGNSA. CDR3 sequence (DNA): TGTGCCAGCAGACGAGCGGGGTGGCCTCAAGAGACCCAGTACTTC. Its protein is CASRRAGWPQETQYF.

The chain is built from TRBV5-1 and TRBJ2-1; 9 bases are a match to TRBD2. Germline CDR1 reads SGHRS; CDR2 reads YFSETQ. The CDR3 spans 15 residues. With V trimmed by 3 bases and J by 4 bases, 5 bases remained unmatched. The CDR3: CASSSSGGIYNEQFF. Here the CDR3 DNA reads TGCGCCAGCAGCTCGAGCGGGGGGATATACAATGAGCAGTTCTTC.

The V call is TRBV6-1, the J call TRBJ1-5; a possible D gene is TRBD1 (6 bases). CDR3 size: 15 residues. V gave up 4 bases and J gave up 6 bases, with 16 bases separating them. Germline V gene lookup returns CDR1 MNHNS and CDR2 SASEGT. The CDR3 loop reads CASSAADLRGQPQHF. In DNA form, the CDR3 reads TGTGCCAGCAGTGCAGCAGACCTCAGGGGTCAGCCCCAGCATTTT.

The gene calls are TRBV15 and TRBJ1-2; no definite D call. Germline V gene sequence: CDR1 LNHNV, CDR2 YYDKDF (reference sequence). V shed 1 base and J shed 6 bases, with 18 bases lying between them. There are 16 residues in the CDR3. The CDR3 DNA is TGTGCCACCAGCAGAGGCCTTGTGGGCGTTCTCGATGGCTACACCTTC. The encoded protein is CATSRGLVGVLDGYTF.

The rearrangement links TRBV2 to TRBJ2-7; 8 bases map to TRBD1. The germline gives CDR1 SNHLY, CDR2 FYNNEI. Germline trimming cut 2 bases from V and 2 bases from J; bases unmatched to any gene: 5. The CDR3 runs to 15 residues. Written as DNA, the CDR3 is TGTGCCAGCAGTGAATCCGGACAGGGAACCTACGAGCAGTACGTC. This encodes CASSESGQGTYEQYV.

This clonotype was seen more than once but under ten times. The V and J genes are TRBV12-3 or TRBV12-4 and TRBJ1-1; D is unresolved. CDR3 size: 11 residues. Trimming took off 8 bases at V and 5 bases at J, with 9 bases between the two ends. The chain's CDR3 is CASPKGTEAFF. The CDR3 DNA reads TGTGCCAGCCCGAAGGGAACTGAAGCTTTCTTT.